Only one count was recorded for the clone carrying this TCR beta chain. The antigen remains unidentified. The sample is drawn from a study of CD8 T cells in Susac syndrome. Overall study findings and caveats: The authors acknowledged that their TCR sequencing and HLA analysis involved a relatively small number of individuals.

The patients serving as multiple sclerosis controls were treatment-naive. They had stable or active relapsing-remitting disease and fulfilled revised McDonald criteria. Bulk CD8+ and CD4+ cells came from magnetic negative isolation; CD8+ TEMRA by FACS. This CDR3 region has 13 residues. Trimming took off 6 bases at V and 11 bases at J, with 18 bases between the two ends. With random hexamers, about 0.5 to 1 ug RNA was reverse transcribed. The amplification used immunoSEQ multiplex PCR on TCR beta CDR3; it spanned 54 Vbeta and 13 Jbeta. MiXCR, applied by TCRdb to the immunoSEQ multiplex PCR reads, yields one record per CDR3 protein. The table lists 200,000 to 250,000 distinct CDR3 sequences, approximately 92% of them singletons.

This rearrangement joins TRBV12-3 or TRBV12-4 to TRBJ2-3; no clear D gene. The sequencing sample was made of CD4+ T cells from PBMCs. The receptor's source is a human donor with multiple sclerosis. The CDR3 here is CASRTFGGKEQYF. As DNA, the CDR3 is TGTGCCAGCAGAACTTTTGGTGGGAAGGAGCAGTATTTT.